The 5 T cell receptor beta chains reported below all come from one sample, sequenced in a study of neurological immune-mediated disorders. Time point reported: technical triplicate 1. TCRdb reanalysed the 5' RACE reads using MiXCR and keeps one entry per CDR3 protein. Of tens of thousands of distinct CDR3 sequences in the sample, around 14% were seen once. Sequenced sample: CD4+ T cells from blood. The receptor set was obtained from a female donor with HTLV-1-associated myelopathy (HAM/TSP).

The CDR3 nucleotides are TGTGCCAGCAGCCACGTCGCCTATAAAGCAGCCAACCGGTACAATGAGCAGTTCTTC. It specifies CASSHVAYKAANRYNEQFF. This chain joins TRBV3-1 and TRBJ2-1; D is unclear. The V end was cut by 3 bases, the J end by 4 bases, with 25 bases between. The CDR3 totals 19 residues. Germline values: CDR1 LGHDT, CDR2 YNNKEL (reference sequence).

This clonotype was observed many times. The CDR3 reads CASSPLADNEQFF. CDR3 coding DNA: TGTGCCAGCAGCCCACTAGCGGACAATGAGCAGTTCTTC. The chain carries TRBV3-1 and TRBJ2-1; 8 bases are a match to TRBD2. The CDR3 totals 13 residues. CDR1 is LGHDT and CDR2 is YNNKEL in the germline V gene (reference sequence). Trimming took 4 bases from V and 5 from J; bases not matched to a gene: 1.

This chain links TRBV7-2 with TRBJ1-2; the match to TRBD1 covers 8 bases. This CDR3 has 15 residues. Germline V lookup: CDR1 SGHTA, CDR2 FQGNSA. With 5 bases clipped from V and 3 bases from J, the junction kept 8 bases outside the gene matches. The CDR3 is CASSNYRGADYGYTF. As DNA, the CDR3 is TGTGCCAGCAGCAACTACAGGGGGGCTGACTATGGCTACACCTTC.

This clonotype was observed many times. The chain combines TRBV10-3 with TRBJ1-1, with 9 positions matching TRBD1. The germline V gene has CDR1 ENHRY and CDR2 SYGVKD. The ends lost 7 bases at V and 5 bases at J; junction bases unmatched: 5. The CDR3 has 13 residues. The CDR3 reads CAITEQGATEAFF. In DNA form, the CDR3 reads TGTGCCATCACCGAACAGGGGGCTACTGAAGCTTTCTTT.

This clonotype was detected ten times or more. This chain joins TRBV20-1 and TRBJ1-1; no definite D call. Germline-derived CDR1 and CDR2 are DFQATT and SNEGSKA (reference sequence). The length of the CDR3 is 11 residues. V lost 6 bases and J lost 5, with 10 bases in between. The CDR3: CSARISTEAFF. CDR3 bases: TGCAGTGCCCGAATCAGTACTGAAGCTTTCTTT.